Given below is one T cell receptor (beta chain) in context. Its antigen is not known. This entry belongs to a study of T cell responses to AZD1222 COVID-19 vaccine. Study-level information: It was second doses at about 4 or about 12 weeks that were pooled.

Germline CDR1 and CDR2: SQVTM and ANQGSEA. Trimming took 4 bases from V and 0 from J, leaving 10 bases between them. This CDR3 has 14 amino acids. Broader study findings: Possibly, clonal diversity was underestimated; donors were largely white British and included more females. Seropositivity was recorded at baseline in only a handful of AZD1222 recipients. Along spike, vaccine-associated CD4 TCRs were found throughout, with dominance at 160-218 and 743-854.

The repertoire was sequenced with immunoSEQ multiplex PCR; TCRdb's copy has only in-frame clones and lacks some. The table includes some 92,000 clones, 88% detected once. This material consisted of peripheral blood, taken on day 0 of AZD1222 vaccination. The sequence derives from an adult in good health. The chain couples TRBV29-1 to TRBJ2-4; no reliable D call. In nucleotides, the CDR3 is TGCAGCGTTGCACCCCAGCTAGCCAAAAACATTCAGTACTTC. Amino acid sequence: CSVAPQLAKNIQYF.